This TCR beta chain is drawn from a study of blood T cell repertoires in COVID-19. Study as a whole: Acute and convalescent COVID-19 specimens originated in the United States, Italy and Spain. Nucleic acid was either cDNA or gDNA, and it came from T cells, B-cell-depleted T cells, or PBMCs.

Method: immunoSEQ multiplex PCR; TCRdb's copy keeps in-frame clones and lacks some. The table shows 150,000 or so clones, with approximately 86% occurring only once. The study recruited exposed participants who had met a COVID-19 case within 2 weeks before entry. V dropped 6 bases and J dropped 4 bases, with 9 bases sitting between them. This CDR3 is built from 12 residues. Germline V CDR1 and CDR2: MNHEY, SVGAGI. The genes are TRBV6-5 and TRBJ1-2, with D perhaps TRBD1 (6 bases). The sequenced material came from PBMCs or T cells enriched from blood (not recorded which). This receptor was obtained from a woman aged 35 to 49 who had been exposed to COVID-19. The CDR3 DNA sequence: TGTGCCAGCAGGACAGGTGGCTATGGCTACACCTTC. It is translated as CASRTGGYGYTF.